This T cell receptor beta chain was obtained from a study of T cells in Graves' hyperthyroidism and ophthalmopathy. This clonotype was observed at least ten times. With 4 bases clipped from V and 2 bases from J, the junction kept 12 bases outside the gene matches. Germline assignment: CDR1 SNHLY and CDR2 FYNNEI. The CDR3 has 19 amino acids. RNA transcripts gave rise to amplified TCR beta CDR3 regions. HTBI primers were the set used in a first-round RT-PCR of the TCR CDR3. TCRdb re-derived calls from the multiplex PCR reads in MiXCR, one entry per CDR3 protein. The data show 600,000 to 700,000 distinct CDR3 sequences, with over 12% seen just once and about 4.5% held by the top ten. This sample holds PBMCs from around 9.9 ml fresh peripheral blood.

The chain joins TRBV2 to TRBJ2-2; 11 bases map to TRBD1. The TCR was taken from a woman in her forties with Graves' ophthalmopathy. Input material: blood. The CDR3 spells CASSGIPLGTGGNTGELFF. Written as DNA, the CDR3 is TGTGCCAGCAGTGGTATCCCATTGGGGACAGGGGGTAACACCGGGGAGCTGTTTTTT.